This TCR beta chain came from a study of beta chain bispecific antibodies for T cell cancers (dated by TCRdb to 2020 to 2022). For the wider study: T cells from healthy donors were cocultured with T cell leukemia lines in the presence of bispecific antibodies, after which the depletion of each TRBV family was measured by TRBV sequencing of the surviving cells. On the cell surface, TRBV12 (TRBV12-3) was expressed by Jurkat cells, whereas TRBV5-5 was expressed by HPB-ALL cells. Overall study outcomes, separate from this receptor: Apart from the targeted and closely related genes, all other TRBV family members appeared unaffected by the TRBV-directed bispecific antibodies. Every sequenced sample contained a mix of leukemia cell line cells and normal T cells, and most targeted TRBV signal came from the leukemia cells rather than from the normal T cells. Relative to anti-CD19, the TRBV12-3 share of total TRBV signal was reduced by around 99% after anti-TRBV12 exposure, whereas a nonsignificant more than 30% decrease was observed for TRBV12-4. Cross-reactivity of the anti-TRBV5-5 antibody with TRBV5-6 was attributed to high sequence similarity between the two genes.

This clonotype was recorded at least ten times. No cognate antigen has been identified for it. The sample holds no much larger clone one base away, and base qualities are not on file. Unique molecular identifier barcodes were incorporated into the libraries and were used for clonotype quantification. Qiagen AllPrep DNA/RNA Micro kits were used to isolate total RNA, and an Agilent TapeStation was used to check RNA quality. TCR beta libraries were built by 5' RACE: cDNA synthesis followed by two PCR steps using TCR beta constant-region gene-specific primers. TCR beta libraries were sequenced on an Illumina MiSeq platform. Regarding the original processing steps: MIGEC, MiXCR and VDJtools were used for read processing. Clonotype frequency was computed as the clonotype's share of unique molecular identifiers among all unique molecular identifiers in the sample. Nonfunctional TRBV genes classified in IMGT as pseudogenes or open reading frames, such as TRBV1, TRBV12-1 and TRBV21, were excluded. TCRdb reprocessing: public reads trimmed at Q25 with fastp, clones called with MiXCR, in-frame beta chains kept. A single entry per CDR3 protein holds the most common genes and DNA from its merged rows. The authors' filters were not applied to this entry. This sample lists roughly 19,000 distinct CDR3 sequences; approximately 2% were detected once. The ten largest clonotypes hold more than 4.5% of the sample.

CDR1 and CDR2, looked up from the germline V gene, are SGHAT and FQNNGV. Between the V and J ends, shortened by 1 base and 5 bases respectively, the junction contains 15 bases. From the cysteine up to the phenylalanine, the CDR3 has a length of 16 residues. This entry keeps only the CDR3 DNA: 48 bases, framed from base 1. What this sample's treatment or condition label stands for: alpha-V12: anti-TRBV12 scFv linked to anti-CD3 scFv. T cells were expanded from blood mononuclear cells for roughly 3 days using either anti-CD3 antibody OKT3 or CD3/CD28 Dynabeads. For the anti-TRBV12 bispecific sample, Jurkat leukemia cells were cocultured with normal T cells, and the comparison was a control coculture using an anti-CD19 bispecific. The culture conditions for expanded T cells were RPMI 1640 plus 10% fetal bovine serum, recombinant human IL-2 (roughly 95 IU/ml) and IL-7 (around 4.7 ng/ml). For cocultures, roughly 50,000 normal T cells were combined with roughly 50,000 target cells and bispecific antibody in about 100 ul and incubated for about 17 hours at 37 degrees C. Each bispecific antibody was composed of two single-chain variable fragments, which were expressed in a single-chain diabody format with a His tag. Healthy human donors supplied the effector T cells, with peripheral blood mononuclear cells isolated from leukapheresis samples using Ficoll density gradient centrifugation.

The starting material was healthy donor T cells cultured with leukemia cells, obtained from a culture containing a bispecific antibody targeting TCR Vbeta12. This receptor was taken from a human donor in good health. Some clones in this sample may be carry-over from other donors' samples. The sequence is built from TRBV11-2 and TRBJ2-1, with a weak D call of TRBD2 (7 bases match). The encoded CDR3 is CASSLGGGAVDNEQFF. The nucleotide sequence reads as follows: TGTGCCAGCAGCTTAGGGGGGGGGGCCGTCGACAATGAGCAGTTCTTC.